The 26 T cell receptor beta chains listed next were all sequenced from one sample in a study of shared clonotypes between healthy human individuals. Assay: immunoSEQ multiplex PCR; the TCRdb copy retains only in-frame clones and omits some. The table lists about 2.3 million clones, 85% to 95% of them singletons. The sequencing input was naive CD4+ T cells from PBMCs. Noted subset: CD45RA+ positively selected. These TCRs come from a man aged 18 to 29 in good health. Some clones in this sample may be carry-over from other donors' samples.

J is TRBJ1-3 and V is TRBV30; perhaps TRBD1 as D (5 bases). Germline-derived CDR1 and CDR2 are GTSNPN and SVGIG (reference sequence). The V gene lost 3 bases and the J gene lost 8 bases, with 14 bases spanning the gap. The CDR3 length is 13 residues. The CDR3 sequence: CAWRRGGRDTIYF. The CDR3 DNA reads TGTGCCTGGAGACGGGGGGGGAGAGACACCATATATTTT.

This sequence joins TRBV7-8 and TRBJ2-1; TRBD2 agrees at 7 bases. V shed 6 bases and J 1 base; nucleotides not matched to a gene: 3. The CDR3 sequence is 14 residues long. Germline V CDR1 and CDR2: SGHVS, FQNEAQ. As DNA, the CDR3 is TGTGCCAGCAGACCAGCGGGATCCTACAATGAGCAGTTCTTC. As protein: CASRPAGSYNEQFF.

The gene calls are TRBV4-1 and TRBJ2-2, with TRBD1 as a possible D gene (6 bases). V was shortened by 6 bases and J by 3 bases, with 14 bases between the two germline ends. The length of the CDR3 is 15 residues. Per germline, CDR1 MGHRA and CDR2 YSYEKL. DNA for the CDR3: TGCGCCAGCAGGCCATCCGGGACACACACCGGGGAGCTGTTTTTT. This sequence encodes CASRPSGTHTGELFF.

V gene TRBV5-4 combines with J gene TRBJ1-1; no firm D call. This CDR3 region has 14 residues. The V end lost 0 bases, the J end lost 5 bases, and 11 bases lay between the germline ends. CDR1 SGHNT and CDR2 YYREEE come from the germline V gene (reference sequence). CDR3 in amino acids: CASSLGSAPTEAFF. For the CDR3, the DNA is TGTGCCAGCAGCTTGGGCTCGGCCCCGACTGAAGCTTTCTTT.

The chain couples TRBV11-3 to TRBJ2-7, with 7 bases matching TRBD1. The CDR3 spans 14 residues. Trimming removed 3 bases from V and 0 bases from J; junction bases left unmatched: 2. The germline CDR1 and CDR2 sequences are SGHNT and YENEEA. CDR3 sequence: CASSLDRFSYEQYF. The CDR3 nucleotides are TGTGCCAGCAGCTTGGACAGGTTCTCCTACGAGCAGTACTTC.

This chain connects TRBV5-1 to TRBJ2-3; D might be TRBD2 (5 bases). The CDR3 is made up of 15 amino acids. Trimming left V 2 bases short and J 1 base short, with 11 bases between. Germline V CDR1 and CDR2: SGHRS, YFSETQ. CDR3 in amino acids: CASSFEGLGTDTQYF. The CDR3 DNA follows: TGCGCCAGCAGCTTTGAGGGATTAGGCACAGATACGCAGTATTTT. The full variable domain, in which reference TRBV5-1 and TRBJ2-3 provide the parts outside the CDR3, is KAGVTQTPRYLIKTRGQQVTLSCSPISGHRSVSWYQQTPGQGLQFLFEYFSETQRNKGNFPGRFSGRQFSNSRSEMNVSTLELGDSALYLCASSFEGLGTDTQYFGPGTRLTVL.

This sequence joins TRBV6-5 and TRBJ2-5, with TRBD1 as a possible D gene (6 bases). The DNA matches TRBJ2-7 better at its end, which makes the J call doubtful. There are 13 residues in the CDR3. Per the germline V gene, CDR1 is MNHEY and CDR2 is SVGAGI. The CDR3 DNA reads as TGTGCCAGCAGTAACAGGGAGAACTACGAGCAGTACTTC. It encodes CASSNRENYEQYF.

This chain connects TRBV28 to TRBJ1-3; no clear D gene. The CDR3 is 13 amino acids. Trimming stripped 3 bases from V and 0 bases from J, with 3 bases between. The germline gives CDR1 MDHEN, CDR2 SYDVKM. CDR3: CASSFFSGNTIYF. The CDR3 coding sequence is TGTGCCAGCAGTTTCTTCTCTGGAAACACCATATATTTT.

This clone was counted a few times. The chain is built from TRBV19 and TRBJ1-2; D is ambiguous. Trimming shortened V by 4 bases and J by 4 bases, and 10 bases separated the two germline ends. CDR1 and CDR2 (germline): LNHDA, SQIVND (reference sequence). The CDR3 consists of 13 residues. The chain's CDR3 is CASSNSDFYGYTF. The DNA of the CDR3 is TGTGCCAGTAGTAACTCAGATTTCTATGGCTACACCTTC.

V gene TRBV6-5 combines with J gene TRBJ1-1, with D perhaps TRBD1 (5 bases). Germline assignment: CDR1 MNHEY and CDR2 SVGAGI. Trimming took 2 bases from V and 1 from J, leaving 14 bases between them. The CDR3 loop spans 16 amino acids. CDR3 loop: CASSYNAGLANTEAFF. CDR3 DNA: TGTGCCAGCAGTTACAATGCAGGGTTGGCGAACACTGAAGCTTTCTTT.

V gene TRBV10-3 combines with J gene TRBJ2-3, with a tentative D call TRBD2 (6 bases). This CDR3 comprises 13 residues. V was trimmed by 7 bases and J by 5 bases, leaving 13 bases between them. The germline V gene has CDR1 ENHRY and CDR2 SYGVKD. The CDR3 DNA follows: TGTGCCATCACCTCGACTAGGGGAGATACGCAGTATTTT. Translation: CAITSTRGDTQYF.

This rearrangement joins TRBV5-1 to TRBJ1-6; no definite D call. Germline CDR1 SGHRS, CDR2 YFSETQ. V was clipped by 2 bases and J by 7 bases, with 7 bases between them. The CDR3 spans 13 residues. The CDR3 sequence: CASSLTSNSPLHF. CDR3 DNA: TGCGCCAGCAGCTTAACAAGCAATTCACCCCTCCACTTT.

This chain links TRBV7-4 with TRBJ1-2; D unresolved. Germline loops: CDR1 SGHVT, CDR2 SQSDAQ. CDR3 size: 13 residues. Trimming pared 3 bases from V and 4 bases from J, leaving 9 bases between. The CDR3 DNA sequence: TGTGCCAGCAGCTTGTCGAGGAGCTATGGCTACACCTTC. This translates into CASSLSRSYGYTF.

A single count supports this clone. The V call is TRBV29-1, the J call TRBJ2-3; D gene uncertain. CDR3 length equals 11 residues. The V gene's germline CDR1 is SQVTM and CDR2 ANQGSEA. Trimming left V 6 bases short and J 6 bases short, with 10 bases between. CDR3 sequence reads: CSVAWDDTQYF. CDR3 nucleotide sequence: TGCAGCGTGGCCTGGGATGATACGCAGTATTTT.

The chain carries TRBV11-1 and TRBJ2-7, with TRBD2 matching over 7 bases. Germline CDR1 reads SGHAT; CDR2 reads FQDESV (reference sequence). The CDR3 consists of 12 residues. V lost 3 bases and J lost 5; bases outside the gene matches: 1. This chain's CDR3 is CASSFGLDEQYF. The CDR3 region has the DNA TGTGCCAGCAGCTTCGGACTAGACGAGCAGTACTTC. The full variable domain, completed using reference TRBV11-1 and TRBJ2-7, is EAEVAQSPRYKITEKSQAVAFWCDPISGHATLYWYRQILGQGPELLVQFQDESVVDDSQLPKDRFSAERLKGVDSTLKIQPAELGDSAMYLCASSFGLDEQYFGPGTRLTVT.

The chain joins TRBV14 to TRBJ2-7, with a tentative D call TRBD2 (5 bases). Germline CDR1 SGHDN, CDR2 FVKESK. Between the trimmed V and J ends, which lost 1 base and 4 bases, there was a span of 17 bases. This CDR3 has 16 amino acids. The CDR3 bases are TGTGCCAGCAGCCAAGGAACGGACTGGATCTTTTACGAGCAGTACTTC. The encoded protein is CASSQGTDWIFYEQYF.

In DNA form, the CDR3 reads TGCGCCAGCAGCTTGGAGTTGAGAACTAGCACAGATACGCAGTATTTT. It specifies CASSLELRTSTDTQYF. The chain has TRBV5-1 and TRBJ2-3; no reliable D call. The CDR3 sequence is 16 residues long. Germline loops: CDR1 SGHRS, CDR2 YFSETQ. Trimming cost V 0 bases and J 0 bases, with 11 bases left between them.

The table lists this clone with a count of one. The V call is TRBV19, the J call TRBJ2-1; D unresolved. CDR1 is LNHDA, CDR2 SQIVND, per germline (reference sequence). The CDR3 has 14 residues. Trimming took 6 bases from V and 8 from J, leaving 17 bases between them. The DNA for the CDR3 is TGTGCCAGTAGCCCCCGCATGAGAGGCTATGAGCAGTTCTTC. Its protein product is CASSPRMRGYEQFF. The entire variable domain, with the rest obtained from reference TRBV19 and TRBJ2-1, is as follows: DGGITQSPKYLFRKEGQNVTLSCEQNLNHDAMYWYRQDPGQGLRLIYYSQIVNDFQKGDIAEGYSVSREKKESFPLTVTSAQKNPTAFYLCASSPRMRGYEQFFGPGTRLTVL.

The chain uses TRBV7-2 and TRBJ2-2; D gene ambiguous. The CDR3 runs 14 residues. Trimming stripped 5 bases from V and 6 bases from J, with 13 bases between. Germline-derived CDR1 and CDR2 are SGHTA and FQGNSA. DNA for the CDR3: TGTGCCAGCAGCCCAAGAACACACCCCGGGGAGCTGTTTTTT. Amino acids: CASSPRTHPGELFF.

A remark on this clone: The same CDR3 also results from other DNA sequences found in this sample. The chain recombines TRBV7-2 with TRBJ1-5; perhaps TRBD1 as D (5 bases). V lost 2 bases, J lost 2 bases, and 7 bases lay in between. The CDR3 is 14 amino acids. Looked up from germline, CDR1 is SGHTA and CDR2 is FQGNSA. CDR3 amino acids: CASSLQGGNQPQHF. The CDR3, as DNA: TGTGCCAGCAGCTTACAGGGAGGCAATCAGCCCCAGCATTTT. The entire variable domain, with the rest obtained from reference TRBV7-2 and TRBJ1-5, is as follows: GAGVSQSPSNKVTEKGKDVELRCDPISGHTALYWYRQSLGQGLEFLIYFQGNSAPDKSGLPSDRFSAERTGGSVSTLTIQRTQQEDSAVYLCASSLQGGNQPQHFGDGTRLSIL.

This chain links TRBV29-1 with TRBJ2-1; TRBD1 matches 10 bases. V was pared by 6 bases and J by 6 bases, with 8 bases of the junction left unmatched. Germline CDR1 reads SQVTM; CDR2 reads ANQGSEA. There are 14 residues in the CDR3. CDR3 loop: CSVRQGAGSNEQFF. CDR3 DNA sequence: TGCAGCGTCAGACAGGGGGCAGGTAGCAATGAGCAGTTCTTC.

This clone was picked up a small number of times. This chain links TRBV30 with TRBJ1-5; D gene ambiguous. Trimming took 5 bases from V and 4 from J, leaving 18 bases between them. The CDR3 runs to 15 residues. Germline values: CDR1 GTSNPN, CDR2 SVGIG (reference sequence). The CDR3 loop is CAWARSGRGNQPQHF. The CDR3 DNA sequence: TGTGCCTGGGCAAGGTCTGGGCGGGGAAATCAGCCCCAGCATTTT.

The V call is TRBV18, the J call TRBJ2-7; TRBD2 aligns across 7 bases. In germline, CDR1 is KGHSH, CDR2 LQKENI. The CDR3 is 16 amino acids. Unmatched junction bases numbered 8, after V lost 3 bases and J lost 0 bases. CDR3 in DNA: TGTGCCAGCTCACCCCCGGGGGGACCCAGCTCCTACGAGCAGTACTTC. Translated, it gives CASSPPGGPSSYEQYF.

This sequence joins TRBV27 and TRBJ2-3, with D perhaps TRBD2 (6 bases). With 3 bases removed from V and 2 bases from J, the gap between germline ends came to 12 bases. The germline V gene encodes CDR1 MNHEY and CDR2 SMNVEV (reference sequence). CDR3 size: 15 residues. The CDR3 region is CASSFRGRTTDTQYF. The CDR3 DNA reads TGTGCCAGCAGTTTTCGAGGGAGGACCACAGATACGCAGTATTTT.

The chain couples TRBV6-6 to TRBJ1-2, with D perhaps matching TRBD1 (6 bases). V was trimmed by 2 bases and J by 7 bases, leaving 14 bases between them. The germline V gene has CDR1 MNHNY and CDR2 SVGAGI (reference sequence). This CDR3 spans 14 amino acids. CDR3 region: CASSYPQGLGGYTF. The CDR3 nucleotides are TGTGCCAGCAGTTACCCCCAGGGGTTAGGTGGCTACACCTTC.

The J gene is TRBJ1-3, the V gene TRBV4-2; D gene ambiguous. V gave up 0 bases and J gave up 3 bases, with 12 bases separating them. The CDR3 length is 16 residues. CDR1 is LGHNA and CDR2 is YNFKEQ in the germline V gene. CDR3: CASSQDLPSGGNTIYF. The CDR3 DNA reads TGTGCCAGCAGCCAAGATCTCCCCTCGGGTGGAAACACCATATATTTT.